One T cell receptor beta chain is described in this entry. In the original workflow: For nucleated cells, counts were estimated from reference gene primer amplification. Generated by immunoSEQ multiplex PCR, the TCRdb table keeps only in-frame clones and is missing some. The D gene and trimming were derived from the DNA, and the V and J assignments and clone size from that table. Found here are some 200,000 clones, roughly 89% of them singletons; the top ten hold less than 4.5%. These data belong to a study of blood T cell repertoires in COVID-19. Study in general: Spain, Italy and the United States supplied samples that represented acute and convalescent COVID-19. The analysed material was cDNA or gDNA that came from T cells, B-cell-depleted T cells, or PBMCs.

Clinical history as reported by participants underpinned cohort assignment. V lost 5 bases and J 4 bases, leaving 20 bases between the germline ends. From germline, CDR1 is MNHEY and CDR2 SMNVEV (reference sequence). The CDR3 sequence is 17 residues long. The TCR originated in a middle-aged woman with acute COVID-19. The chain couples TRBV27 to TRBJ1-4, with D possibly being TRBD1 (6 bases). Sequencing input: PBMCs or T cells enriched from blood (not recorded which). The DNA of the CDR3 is TGTGCCAGCAGTGCCCGGGGGGGGGCGAGTCGTAATGAAAAACTGTTTTTT. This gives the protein CASSARGGASRNEKLFF.